The T cell receptor beta chain under discussion was sequenced for a study of blood T cell repertoires in COVID-19. Study-wide background: Sites across the United States, Italy and Spain contributed samples from acute and convalescent COVID-19.

Original analysis: How many nucleated cells were present was estimated from reference gene primer amplification. Here immunoSEQ multiplex PCR was the method, and the copy in TCRdb shows in-frame clones only, minus some. V, J and clone size reflect that table, while D and trimming were determined from the DNA. Of about 300,000 clones detected, 88% appear once; the ten largest clones hold 5.5% to 7%. Germline-derived CDR1 and CDR2 are SNHLY and FYNNEI. CDR3 size: 14 residues. Germline trimming cut 2 bases from V and 2 bases from J; bases unmatched to any gene: 0. This sequence was found in a woman younger than 45 who had recovered from COVID-19. Sequenced material: peripheral blood. The chain is built from TRBV2 and TRBJ1-5, with TRBD1 matching 7 bases. The CDR3 sequence is CASSEQGGNQPQHF. CDR3 coding DNA: TGTGCCAGCAGTGAACAGGGGGGCAATCAGCCCCAGCATTTT.